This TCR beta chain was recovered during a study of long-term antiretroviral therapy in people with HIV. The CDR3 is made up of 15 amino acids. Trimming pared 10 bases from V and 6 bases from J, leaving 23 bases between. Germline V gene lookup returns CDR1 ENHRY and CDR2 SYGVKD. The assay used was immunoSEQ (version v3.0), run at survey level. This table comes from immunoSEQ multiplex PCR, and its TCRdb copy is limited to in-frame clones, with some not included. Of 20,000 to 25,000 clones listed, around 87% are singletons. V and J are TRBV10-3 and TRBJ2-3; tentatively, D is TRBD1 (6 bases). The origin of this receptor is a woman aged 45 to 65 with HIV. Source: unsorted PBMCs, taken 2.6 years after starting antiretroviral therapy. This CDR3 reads CATRGQAGVTDTQYF. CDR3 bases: TGTGCCACCAGGGGACAAGCAGGGGTGACGGATACGCAGTATTTT.